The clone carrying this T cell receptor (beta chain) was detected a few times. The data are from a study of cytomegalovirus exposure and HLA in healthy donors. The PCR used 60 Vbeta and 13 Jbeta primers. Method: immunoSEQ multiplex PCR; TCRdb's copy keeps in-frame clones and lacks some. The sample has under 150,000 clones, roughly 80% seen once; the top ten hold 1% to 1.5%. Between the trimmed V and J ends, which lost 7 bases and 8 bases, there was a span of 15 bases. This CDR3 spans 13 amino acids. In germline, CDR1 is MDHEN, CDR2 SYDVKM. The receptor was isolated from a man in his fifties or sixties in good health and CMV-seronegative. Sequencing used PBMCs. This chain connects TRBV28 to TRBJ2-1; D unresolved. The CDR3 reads CASTGTAPDEQFF. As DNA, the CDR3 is TGTGCCAGCACTGGCACAGCCCCCGATGAGCAGTTCTTC.